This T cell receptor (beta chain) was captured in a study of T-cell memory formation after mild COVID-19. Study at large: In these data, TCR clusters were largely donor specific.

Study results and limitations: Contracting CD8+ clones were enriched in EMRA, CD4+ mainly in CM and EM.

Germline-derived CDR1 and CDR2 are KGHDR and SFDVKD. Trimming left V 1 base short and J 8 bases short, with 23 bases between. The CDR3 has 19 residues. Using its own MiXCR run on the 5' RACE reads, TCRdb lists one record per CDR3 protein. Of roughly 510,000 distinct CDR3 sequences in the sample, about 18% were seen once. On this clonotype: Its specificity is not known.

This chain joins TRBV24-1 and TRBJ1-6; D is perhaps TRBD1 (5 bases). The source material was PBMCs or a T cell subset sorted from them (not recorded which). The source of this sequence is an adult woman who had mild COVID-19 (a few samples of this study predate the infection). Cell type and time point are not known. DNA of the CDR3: TGTGCCACCAGTGATTTCGCGAGGCCTAGGGGTACAGGCGATTCACCCCTCCACTTT. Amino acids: CATSDFARPRGTGDSPLHF.